This T cell receptor beta chain was observed in a study of T cells in Graves' hyperthyroidism and ophthalmopathy. Study-wide findings and caveats: Stable hyperthyroidism and ophthalmopathy were separated using 13 V-J signatures.

The PBMCs studied were ones that came from roughly 9.1 ml fresh peripheral blood. At least ten counts were recorded for this clonotype. Its specificity is unknown. TCR beta CDR3 sequences were amplified from RNA transcripts. An initial round of RT-PCR targeting the TCR CDR3 relied on the HTBI primer set. TCRdb used MiXCR to reprocess the multiplex PCR reads, holding one entry per CDR3 protein. This table holds roughly 710,000 distinct CDR3 sequences, roughly a third found once. The specimen was blood. The sequence was obtained from a woman aged 40 to 49 with Graves' hyperthyroidism.

The CDR3 nucleotides read TGCAGTGCTAGGGGGCAGGGTCGGACTGAAGCTTTCTTT. Its translation: CSARGQGRTEAFF. V is TRBV20-1 and J is TRBJ1-1; tentative D call: TRBD1 (5 bases). The CDR3 is 13 amino acids. Deletions cut 3 bases from V and 5 bases from J, with 13 bases between. Looked up from germline, CDR1 is DFQATT and CDR2 is SNEGSKA (reference sequence).